A single sample gave rise to the 24 T cell receptor beta chains below, sequenced in a study of sequential checkpoint blockade in melanoma. Treatment given: randomized to nivolumab then ipilimumab (arm A) or the reverse (arm B). Profiled with immunoSEQ multiplex PCR; TCRdb holds only in-frame clones, not every one. The sample has about 28,000 clones; approximately 91% are singletons. The input for sequencing was CD8+ T cells sorted from blood (inferred from file names), taken from a patient given nivolumab and ipilimumab in sequence. These receptors were collected from a human donor with melanoma.

V is TRBV28 and J is TRBJ2-7; the match to TRBD2 covers 7 bases. V lost 5 bases, J lost 0 bases, and 13 bases stayed unmatched. In germline, CDR1 is MDHEN, CDR2 SYDVKM. The CDR3 is 17 residues long. The CDR3 reads CASSPSAWREPSYEQYF. CDR3 DNA sequence: TGTGCCAGCAGTCCCTCGGCGTGGCGGGAGCCCTCCTACGAGCAGTACTTC.

The rearrangement joins TRBV27 to TRBJ2-3, with TRBD1 as a possible D gene (5 bases). Germline values: CDR1 MNHEY, CDR2 SMNVEV (reference sequence). The ends were cut back, 6 bases at V and 2 bases at J, with 15 bases in the middle. The CDR3 loop spans 15 amino acids. The DNA for the CDR3 is TGTGCCAGCAGCCAACAGGTCGCTTACACAGATACGCAGTATTTT. Translating it yields CASSQQVAYTDTQYF.

By share, this clone counts as medium-sized. V and J are TRBV4-3 and TRBJ2-7; 10 bases agree with TRBD2. The germline V gene encodes CDR1 LGHNA and CDR2 YSLEER. This CDR3 has 16 amino acids. V lost 0 bases and J lost 3; bases outside the gene matches: 5. CDR3 coding DNA: TGCGCCAGCAGCCAAGAGCTAGCGGGGGCCAACTACGAGCAGTACTTC. It yields the protein CASSQELAGANYEQYF.

By share, this clone ranks as medium-sized. The rearrangement joins TRBV19 to TRBJ2-6; a possible D gene is TRBD1 (5 bases). V lost 5 bases to trimming and J lost 0 bases, with 11 bases between them. The CDR3 is 16 residues long. CDR1 and CDR2 from the germline V gene are LNHDA and SQIVND (reference sequence). The CDR3 coding sequence is TGTGCCAGTAGTCCCCAGGGATTCTCTGGGGCCAACGTCCTGACTTTC. This gives the protein CASSPQGFSGANVLTF.

The chain couples TRBV11-2 to TRBJ2-3, with D perhaps matching TRBD1 (5 bases). The germline CDR1 and CDR2 sequences are SGHAT and FQNNGV. This CDR3 region has 14 residues. V lost 1 base, J lost 5 bases, and 10 bases lay in between. The CDR3 here is CASSLGPQGDTQYF. CDR3 bases: TGTGCCAGCAGCTTAGGCCCGCAGGGAGATACGCAGTATTTT.

The chain couples TRBV7-8 to TRBJ2-3, with TRBD2 matching over 10 bases. J gave up 3 bases and V 7 bases, and 13 bases lay outside the gene matches. CDR1 is SGHVS and CDR2 is FQNEAQ in the germline V gene. The CDR3 runs 17 residues. CDR3 sequence: CASNPRLAGWATDTQYF. The CDR3 coding sequence is TGTGCCAGCAACCCTCGACTAGCGGGTTGGGCAACAGATACGCAGTATTTT.

V gene TRBV9 combines with J gene TRBJ2-3; 7 positions match TRBD2. Trimming at V came to 3 bases and at J to 3 bases, leaving 1 base not matched to a gene. CDR3 size: 13 residues. Germline V lookup: CDR1 SGDLS, CDR2 YYNGEE. CDR3 nucleotides: TGTGCCAGCAGCGCGGGGGGTACAGATACGCAGTATTTT. The encoded protein is CASSAGGTDTQYF. Full variable domain (missing parts from reference TRBV9 and TRBJ2-3): DSGVTQTPKHLITATGQRVTLRCSPRSGDLSVYWYQQSLDQGLQFLIQYYNGEERAKGNILERFSAQQFPDLHSELNLSSLELGDSALYFCASSAGGTDTQYFGPGTRLTVL.

V gene TRBV7-3 combines with J gene TRBJ2-1; 11 nucleotides line up with TRBD2. The length of the CDR3 is 16 residues. The germline CDR1 and CDR2 sequences are SGHTA and FQGTGA. J gave up 2 bases and V 4 bases, and 4 bases lay outside the gene matches. The CDR3 is CASSSELAGAYNEQFF. The CDR3 DNA reads TGTGCCAGCAGCTCAGAACTAGCGGGGGCCTACAATGAGCAGTTCTTC.

V usage is TRBV28 and J usage is TRBJ1-2; tentatively, D is TRBD1 (6 bases). The germline CDR1 and CDR2 sequences are MDHEN and SYDVKM. The V and J ends lost 5 bases and 7 bases respectively, with 14 bases between them. This CDR3 is built from 13 residues. In nucleotides, the CDR3 is TGTGCCAGCAGTCCACGGGGGGCGACTGGCTACACCTTC. It specifies CASSPRGATGYTF.

This CDR3 reads CASSITGDSFYEQYF. CDR3 sequence (DNA): TGTGCCAGTAGTATAACCGGGGACTCGTTTTACGAGCAGTACTTC. The chain carries TRBV19 and TRBJ2-7, with D possibly being TRBD2 (6 bases). V shed 2 bases and J shed 4 bases, with 15 bases lying between them. The CDR3 is 15 amino acids. In germline, CDR1 is LNHDA, CDR2 SQIVND (reference sequence).

The CDR3 region is CASSQDQTGGDTEAFF. The DNA for the CDR3 is TGCGCCAGCAGCCAAGATCAAACAGGGGGCGACACTGAAGCTTTCTTT. V is TRBV4-3 and J is TRBJ1-1, with 9 bases aligning to TRBD1. This CDR3 contains 16 residues. V shed 0 bases and J 3 bases; nucleotides not matched to a gene: 5. In germline, CDR1 is LGHNA, CDR2 YSLEER.

This sequence joins TRBV9 and TRBJ2-7; 9 positions match TRBD1. The CDR3 extends over 16 amino acids. Looked up from germline, CDR1 is SGDLS and CDR2 is YYNGEE. With 5 bases clipped from V and 5 bases from J, the junction kept 14 bases outside the gene matches. CDR3: CASSPFGGQGSHEQYF. CDR3 sequence (DNA): TGTGCCAGCAGTCCCTTCGGGGGACAGGGATCTCACGAGCAGTACTTC.

The rearrangement links TRBV19 to TRBJ2-2; 8 bases match TRBD1. The germline V gene has CDR1 LNHDA and CDR2 SQIVND (reference sequence). The ends lost 5 bases at V and 2 bases at J; junction bases unmatched: 16. The length of the CDR3 is 19 residues. The CDR3: CASSPLIGQGSFNTGELFF. The CDR3, as DNA: TGTGCCAGTAGTCCTCTGATCGGACAGGGATCCTTTAACACCGGGGAGCTGTTTTTT.

The rearrangement joins TRBV2 to TRBJ1-1; 7 bases fit TRBD1. The junction had 11 bases not matched to a gene; V was cut back by 4 bases and J by 0 bases. The germline gives CDR1 SNHLY, CDR2 FYNNEI. The CDR3 is 17 residues long. The CDR3 loop is CASSGTAGQTVNTEAFF. The CDR3 nucleotides read TGTGCCAGCAGTGGTACGGCGGGACAGACTGTGAACACTGAAGCTTTCTTT. Drawing the rest from reference TRBV2 and TRBJ1-1, the complete variable domain is EPEVTQTPSHQVTQMGQEVILRCVPISNHLYFYWYRQILGQKVEFLVSFYNNEISEKSEIFDDQFSVERPDGSNFTLKIRSTKLEDSAMYFCASSGTAGQTVNTEAFFGQGTRLTVV.

The chain recombines TRBV15 with TRBJ2-1; TRBD1 might be the D (6 bases). Between the trimmed V and J ends, which lost 0 bases and 9 bases, there was a span of 12 bases. There are 14 residues in the CDR3. Germline CDR1 and CDR2: LNHNV and YYDKDF (reference sequence). CDR3 region: CATSRDLARGEQFF. The CDR3 nucleotides read TGTGCCACCAGCAGAGACCTAGCCAGGGGTGAGCAGTTCTTC.

This clone was counted once. The chain has TRBV27 and TRBJ2-1; TRBD1 aligns across 9 bases. With V trimmed by 7 bases and J by 5 bases, 6 bases remained unmatched. CDR3 length equals 14 residues. From germline, CDR1 is MNHEY and CDR2 SMNVEV (reference sequence). CDR3 residues: CASTGQGTHNEQFF. The CDR3 DNA follows: TGTGCCAGCACAGGACAGGGGACCCACAATGAGCAGTTCTTC.

CDR3 DNA: TGTGCCAGCAGTGACTCTGCACCGGGACAGGGGGCGAAGGACACTGAAGCTTTCTTT. Amino acids: CASSDSAPGQGAKDTEAFF. The J gene is TRBJ1-1, the V gene TRBV6-4; 12 bases are a match to TRBD1. The germline V gene encodes CDR1 MRHNA and CDR2 SNTAGT. The CDR3 consists of 19 residues. Trimming at V came to 0 bases and at J to 3 bases, leaving 11 bases not matched to a gene.

The chain joins TRBV23-1 to TRBJ2-7, with a tentative D call TRBD1 (7 bases). TRBV23-1 is reported as an ORF; its role is uncertain. The ends were cut back, 2 bases at V and 0 bases at J, with 23 bases in the middle. The CDR3 is 19 amino acids. The CDR3 DNA reads as TGCGCCAGCAGTCAAGGGTACGGGGGCGGGACAGAGAGCTCCTACGAGCAGTACGTC. Its protein product is CASSQGYGGGTESSYEQYV.

The genes are TRBV27 and TRBJ2-3; TRBD2 aligns across 9 bases. V trimming: 2 bases; J trimming: 9 bases; junction bases outside the gene matches: 3. This CDR3 is built from 13 residues. The germline V gene has CDR1 MNHEY and CDR2 SMNVEV (reference sequence). CDR3 nucleotides: TGTGCCAGCAGTTTAGCGGGAGGGCGGACGCAGTATTTT. It specifies CASSLAGGRTQYF.

This rearrangement joins TRBV11-3 to TRBJ1-2, with TRBD1 matching 7 bases. Germline V CDR1 and CDR2: SGHNT, YENEEA. This CDR3 has 13 residues. With V trimmed by 2 bases and J by 4 bases, 1 base remained unmatched. The CDR3 region is CASSLSGGYGYTF. The DNA for the CDR3 is TGTGCCAGCAGCTTATCAGGGGGCTATGGCTACACCTTC.

As DNA, the CDR3 is TGTGCCAGCAGTTTATCGACAGGGGGGCTCTATGGCTACACCTTC. The encoded protein is CASSLSTGGLYGYTF. The chain employs TRBV27 and TRBJ1-2; 9 nucleotides line up with TRBD1. Germline V gene lookup returns CDR1 MNHEY and CDR2 SMNVEV (reference sequence). V dropped 0 bases and J dropped 4; count of bases not matched to a gene: 3. The CDR3 spans 15 residues.

The rearrangement joins TRBV19 to TRBJ1-6; 9 bases line up with TRBD1. V was pared by 7 bases and J by 7 bases, with 8 bases of the junction left unmatched. The CDR3 contains 15 residues. Per germline, CDR1 LNHDA and CDR2 SQIVND (reference sequence). The CDR3 region is CASKDSGQGNSPLHF. CDR3 bases: TGTGCCAGTAAAGACTCGGGACAGGGCAATTCACCCCTCCACTTT. Full variable domain (outside the CDR3, taken from reference TRBV19 and TRBJ1-6): DGGITQSPKYLFRKEGQNVTLSCEQNLNHDAMYWYRQDPGQGLRLIYYSQIVNDFQKGDIAEGYSVSREKKESFPLTVTSAQKNPTAFYLCASKDSGQGNSPLHFGNGTRLTVT.

The V gene is TRBV9, the J gene TRBJ1-4, with a tentative D call TRBD1 (6 bases). V gave up 0 bases and J gave up 1 base, with 7 bases separating them. The CDR3 contains 15 residues. Germline V gene data show CDR1 as SGDLS and CDR2 as YYNGEE. The CDR3 loop is CASSVEGGTNEKLFF. In nucleotides, the CDR3 is TGTGCCAGCAGCGTAGAAGGGGGAACTAATGAAAAACTGTTTTTT.

The J gene is TRBJ1-2, the V gene TRBV7-9, with 9 bases aligning to TRBD1. CDR1 and CDR2 from the germline V gene are SEHNR and FQNEAQ (reference sequence). The CDR3 runs 17 residues. With 8 bases clipped from V and 6 bases from J, the junction kept 19 bases outside the gene matches. The CDR3 spells CASSPLTARDRDHGYTF. The CDR3 DNA sequence: TGTGCCAGCTCACCCTTAACCGCCCGGGACAGGGACCATGGCTACACCTTC. The full variable domain, completed using reference TRBV7-9 and TRBJ1-2, is DTGVSQNPRHKITKRGQNVTFRCDPISEHNRLYWYRQTLGQGPEFLTYFQNEAQLEKSRLLSDRFSAERPKGSFSTLEIQRTEQGDSAMYLCASSPLTARDRDHGYTFGSGTRLTVV.